Listed below are T cell receptor beta chains from one sample, sequenced in a study of identical twins. TCRdb re-analysed the 5' RACE reads in MiXCR, keeping a single row per CDR3 protein. Seen here are around 1.7 million distinct CDR3 sequences, under 35% observed once, and the top ten hold under 0.35%. Sequencing was done on a sample of cord blood. These receptors came from a newborn girl in good health. CDR3s include the opening cysteine and the closing phenylalanine or tryptophan. D genes are given only for firm matches. A clone size is listed for some rows: how often the clone was seen (once, few, many), or a class if it is expanded.

j_gene: TRBJ1-1; d_gene: -; v_gene: TRBV2; abundance: few; CDR3aa: CASSGRQNTEAFF; CDR3nt: TGTGCCAGCAGTGGCAGACAGAACACTGAAGCTTTCTTT
j_gene: TRBJ1-2; d_gene: -; v_gene: TRBV27; abundance: few; CDR3aa: CASSPSPNRANYGYTF; CDR3nt: TGTGCCAGCAGTCCGTCACCGAACAGGGCTAACTATGGCTACACCTTC
j_gene: TRBJ2-1; d_gene: TRBD2; v_gene: TRBV20-1; abundance: -; CDR3aa: CSAATSRAYNEQFF; CDR3nt: TGCAGTGCCGCGACTAGCCGTGCCTACAATGAGCAGTTCTTC
j_gene: TRBJ2-5; d_gene: TRBD2; v_gene: TRBV20-1; abundance: -; CDR3aa: CSALAGGANNEQYF; CDR3nt: TGCAGTGCCCTAGCGGGGGGCGCAAACAATGAGCAGTACTTC
j_gene: TRBJ2-4; d_gene: TRBD2; v_gene: TRBV10-3; abundance: -; CDR3aa: CAIAFSLAAYERYF; CDR3nt: TGTGCCATCGCTTTTTCCCTAGCGGCCTACGAGCGGTACTTC
j_gene: TRBJ2-7; d_gene: TRBD1; v_gene: TRBV7-9; abundance: -; CDR3aa: CASSFGRNRGPYEQYF; CDR3nt: TGTGCCAGCAGCTTTGGGCGAAACAGGGGGCCCTACGAGCAGTACTTC
j_gene: TRBJ2-2; d_gene: -; v_gene: TRBV7-9; abundance: few; CDR3aa: CASSYAFGANTGELFF; CDR3nt: TGTGCCAGCAGCTACGCGTTCGGTGCGAACACCGGGGAGCTGTTTTTT
j_gene: TRBJ2-5; d_gene: -; v_gene: TRBV5-6; abundance: few; CDR3aa: CASSLSWGEQYF; CDR3nt: TGTGCCAGCAGCTTATCGTGGGGGGAGCAGTACTTC
j_gene: TRBJ2-1; d_gene: TRBD2; v_gene: TRBV9; abundance: few; CDR3aa: CASSVAGGRAYNEQFF; CDR3nt: TGTGCCAGCAGCGTAGCTGGCGGGAGGGCCTACAATGAGCAGTTCTTC
j_gene: TRBJ2-4; d_gene: -; v_gene: TRBV5-1; abundance: few; CDR3aa: CASSSPMAGATGNIQYF; CDR3nt: TGCGCCAGCAGCTCTCCCATGGCGGGGGCAACCGGGAACATTCAGTACTTC
j_gene: TRBJ2-5; d_gene: -; v_gene: TRBV3-1; abundance: few; CDR3aa: CASSHSVEETQYF; CDR3nt: TGTGCCAGCAGCCACTCGGTAGAAGAGACCCAGTACTTC
j_gene: TRBJ2-7; d_gene: TRBD1; v_gene: TRBV5-1; abundance: -; CDR3aa: CASSLVGTEDYEQYF; CDR3nt: TGCGCCAGCAGCTTGGTGGGGACAGAAGACTACGAGCAGTACTTC
j_gene: TRBJ2-4; d_gene: -; v_gene: TRBV29-1; abundance: many; CDR3aa: CSVAGTNLKNIQYF; CDR3nt: TGCAGCGTAGCCGGGACAAACCTCAAAAACATTCAGTACTTC
j_gene: TRBJ2-4; d_gene: TRBD1; v_gene: TRBV12-3/TRBV12-4; abundance: many; CDR3aa: CASSSPDRAKNIQYF; CDR3nt: TGCGCCAGCAGCTCCCCGGACAGGGCCAAAAACATTCAGTACTTC
j_gene: TRBJ2-7; d_gene: -; v_gene: TRBV6-5; abundance: many; CDR3aa: CASSLQGNSLLLHEQYF; CDR3nt: TGTGCCAGCAGTTTGCAGGGAAACTCGCTCCTATTGCACGAGCAGTACTTC
j_gene: TRBJ1-6; d_gene: TRBD1; v_gene: TRBV20-1; abundance: -; CDR3aa: CSARGIKTGISPPHF; CDR3nt: TGCAGTGCTAGAGGCATAAAGACAGGGATTTCACCCCCCCACTTT
j_gene: TRBJ2-7; d_gene: -; v_gene: TRBV3-1; abundance: many; CDR3aa: CASSQTLATHEQYF; CDR3nt: TGTGCCAGCAGCCAAACCCTAGCTACCCACGAGCAGTACTTC
j_gene: TRBJ1-1; d_gene: TRBD1; v_gene: TRBV20-1; abundance: -; CDR3aa: CSAKGAPGMNTEAFF; CDR3nt: TGCAGTGCCAAGGGGGCGCCCGGGATGAACACTGAAGCTTTCTTT
j_gene: TRBJ1-2; d_gene: -; v_gene: TRBV21-1; abundance: -; CDR3aa: CASSTGDSYGYTF; CDR3nt: TGTGCCAGCAGCACGGGAGATAGCTATGGCTACACCTTC
j_gene: TRBJ2-1; d_gene: -; v_gene: TRBV21-1; abundance: few; CDR3aa: CASSNPTSGCSYNEQFF; CDR3nt: TGTGCCAGCAGCAACCCGACTAGCGGATGCTCCTACAATGAGCAGTTCTTC
j_gene: TRBJ2-7; d_gene: -; v_gene: TRBV4-1; abundance: -; CDR3aa: CASSLRDMDEQYF; CDR3nt: TGCGCCAGCAGCCTCCGGGACATGGACGAGCAGTACTTC
j_gene: TRBJ1-1; d_gene: -; v_gene: TRBV13; abundance: -; CDR3aa: CASSSGPSREAFF; CDR3nt: TGTGCCAGCAGCTCCGGGCCCTCAAGAGAAGCTTTCTTT
j_gene: TRBJ2-4; d_gene: -; v_gene: TRBV29-1; abundance: -; CDR3aa: CSVAGRVGIGQYF; CDR3nt: TGCAGCGTGGCGGGCAGGGTTGGTATCGGGCAGTACTTC
j_gene: TRBJ1-2; d_gene: -; v_gene: TRBV19; abundance: -; CDR3aa: CASSINGGHGYTF; CDR3nt: TGTGCCAGTAGTATTAATGGAGGGCATGGCTACACCTTC
j_gene: TRBJ1-4; d_gene: -; v_gene: TRBV7-9; abundance: few; CDR3aa: CASSLPLEDNEKLFF; CDR3nt: TGTGCCAGCAGCTTACCGTTAGAGGATAATGAAAAACTGTTTTTT
j_gene: TRBJ2-1; d_gene: -; v_gene: TRBV14; abundance: -; CDR3aa: CASSPRLAAEQFF; CDR3nt: TGTGCCAGCAGCCCCAGACTTGCTGCTGAGCAGTTCTTC
j_gene: TRBJ2-1; d_gene: TRBD2; v_gene: TRBV29-1; abundance: -; CDR3aa: CSGGLAGGLSYNEQFF; CDR3nt: TGCAGCGGGGGACTAGCGGGGGGACTCTCCTACAATGAGCAGTTCTTC
j_gene: TRBJ1-1; d_gene: -; v_gene: TRBV6-2/TRBV6-3; abundance: -; CDR3aa: CASSTLGTGAFF; CDR3nt: TGTGCCAGCAGCACCCTGGGGACGGGAGCTTTCTTT
j_gene: TRBJ2-7; d_gene: -; v_gene: TRBV25-1; abundance: -; CDR3aa: CASSRYPSYEQYF; CDR3nt: TGTGCCAGCAGCCGCTACCCCTCCTACGAGCAGTACTTC
j_gene: TRBJ1-2; d_gene: TRBD1; v_gene: TRBV6-6; abundance: -; CDR3aa: CASSYPTGSPYGYTF; CDR3nt: TGTGCCAGCAGTTACCCGACAGGGAGCCCCTATGGCTACACCTTC
j_gene: TRBJ2-3; d_gene: TRBD2; v_gene: TRBV20-1; abundance: few; CDR3aa: CSASGLAGLFVTDTQYF; CDR3nt: TGCAGTGCTTCGGGACTAGCAGGCCTTTTTGTCACGGATACGCAGTATTTT
j_gene: TRBJ1-4; d_gene: -; v_gene: TRBV7-9; abundance: few; CDR3aa: CASSDGRRNEKLFF; CDR3nt: TGTGCCAGCAGCGACGGACGGAGGAATGAAAAACTGTTTTTT
j_gene: TRBJ2-5; d_gene: -; v_gene: TRBV9; abundance: -; CDR3aa: CASSSRDGGGQETQYF; CDR3nt: TGTGCCAGCAGTTCCCGGGACGGGGGCGGCCAAGAGACCCAGTACTTC
j_gene: TRBJ2-5; d_gene: -; v_gene: TRBV2; abundance: -; CDR3aa: CASSTPRQVQETQYF; CDR3nt: TGTGCCAGCAGTACTCCCCGACAGGTCCAAGAGACCCAGTACTTC
j_gene: TRBJ2-1; d_gene: -; v_gene: TRBV7-2; abundance: many; CDR3aa: CASSLQGGSYNEQFF; CDR3nt: TGTGCCAGCAGCTTACAGGGGGGCTCCTACAATGAGCAGTTCTTC
j_gene: TRBJ2-1; d_gene: TRBD2; v_gene: TRBV12-3/TRBV12-4; abundance: -; CDR3aa: CASSVTGLAGVQFF; CDR3nt: TGTGCCAGCAGTGTTACGGGACTAGCGGGAGTTCAGTTCTTC
j_gene: TRBJ2-5; d_gene: -; v_gene: TRBV10-3; abundance: -; CDR3aa: CATGTEYQETLYF; CDR3nt: TGTGCCACCGGGACGGAATACCAAGAGACCCTGTACTTC
j_gene: TRBJ2-7; d_gene: TRBD2; v_gene: TRBV7-2; abundance: -; CDR3aa: CASSLEQLAGGRSYEQYF; CDR3nt: TGTGCCAGCAGCTTAGAACAACTAGCGGGAGGTCGCTCCTACGAGCAGTACTTC
j_gene: TRBJ2-7; d_gene: TRBD1; v_gene: TRBV20-1; abundance: -; CDR3aa: CSARDLEGARYNEQYF; CDR3nt: TGCAGTGCTAGAGATTTAGAGGGGGCAAGGTACAATGAGCAGTACTTC
j_gene: TRBJ2-7; d_gene: -; v_gene: TRBV3-1; abundance: -; CDR3aa: CASSPSRGSRTTYEQYF; CDR3nt: TGTGCCAGCAGCCCATCGAGAGGCTCGCGTACTACCTACGAGCAGTACTTC
j_gene: TRBJ2-2; d_gene: -; v_gene: TRBV9; abundance: -; CDR3aa: CASRADTGELFF; CDR3nt: TGTGCCAGCAGGGCGGACACCGGGGAGCTGTTTTTT
j_gene: TRBJ2-1; d_gene: TRBD1; v_gene: TRBV6-5; abundance: few; CDR3aa: CASSRQGRSSYNEQFF; CDR3nt: TGTGCCAGCAGTCGACAGGGTAGAAGCTCCTACAATGAGCAGTTCTTC
j_gene: TRBJ1-1; d_gene: -; v_gene: TRBV20-1; abundance: few; CDR3aa: CSARDIVLRQGNTEAFF; CDR3nt: TGCAGTGCTAGAGATATAGTCCTCAGGCAGGGGAACACTGAAGCTTTCTTT
j_gene: TRBJ1-1; d_gene: TRBD1; v_gene: TRBV28; abundance: -; CDR3aa: CASSPTGGLNTEAFF; CDR3nt: TGTGCCAGCAGTCCGACAGGGGGCTTGAACACTGAAGCTTTCTTT
j_gene: TRBJ2-6; d_gene: -; v_gene: TRBV9; abundance: -; CDR3aa: CASSVVQGRSGANVLTF; CDR3nt: TGTGCCAGCAGCGTAGTACAGGGCCGCTCTGGGGCCAACGTCCTGACTTTC
j_gene: TRBJ2-6; d_gene: TRBD1; v_gene: TRBV7-9; abundance: -; CDR3aa: CASSPPGQGIAGANVLTF; CDR3nt: TGTGCCAGCAGTCCCCCGGGACAGGGAATAGCTGGGGCCAACGTCCTGACTTTC
j_gene: TRBJ2-3; d_gene: -; v_gene: TRBV7-2; abundance: few; CDR3aa: CASSSRLPAQDTQYF; CDR3nt: TGTGCCAGCAGCTCTAGACTCCCCGCACAAGATACGCAGTATTTT
j_gene: TRBJ2-3; d_gene: TRBD2; v_gene: TRBV4-2; abundance: few; CDR3aa: CASSRSGGASDTQYF; CDR3nt: TGTGCCAGCAGCCGTAGCGGGGGGGCATCAGATACGCAGTATTTT
j_gene: TRBJ1-1; d_gene: -; v_gene: TRBV27; abundance: few; CDR3aa: CASATHWVNTEAFF; CDR3nt: TGTGCCAGCGCAACCCACTGGGTGAACACTGAAGCTTTCTTT
j_gene: TRBJ2-3; d_gene: TRBD1; v_gene: TRBV20-1; abundance: -; CDR3aa: CSASPGTDITDTQYF; CDR3nt: TGCAGTGCTTCCCCTGGGACAGATATAACAGATACGCAGTATTTT
j_gene: TRBJ2-5; d_gene: TRBD2; v_gene: TRBV27; abundance: -; CDR3aa: CASSFAGGPRDEQYF; CDR3nt: TGTGCCAGCAGTTTTGCGGGAGGGCCCCGCGATGAGCAGTACTTC
j_gene: TRBJ2-7; d_gene: TRBD1; v_gene: TRBV6-5; abundance: -; CDR3aa: CASSTNRGLQYEQYF; CDR3nt: TGTGCCAGCAGTACAAACAGGGGGCTACAGTACGAGCAGTACTTC
j_gene: TRBJ2-1; d_gene: -; v_gene: TRBV3-1; abundance: many; CDR3aa: CASSTRLAGINEQFF; CDR3nt: TGTGCCAGCAGCACTCGACTGGCGGGAATCAATGAGCAGTTCTTC
j_gene: TRBJ2-3; d_gene: -; v_gene: TRBV28; abundance: -; CDR3aa: CASSFWLGTDTQYF; CDR3nt: TGTGCCAGCAGTTTTTGGCTGGGCACAGATACGCAGTATTTT
j_gene: TRBJ1-1; d_gene: -; v_gene: TRBV20-1; abundance: -; CDR3aa: CSARAGVGTEAFF; CDR3nt: TGCAGTGCTAGGGCGGGGGTTGGCACTGAAGCTTTCTTT